Reported below is one TCR beta chain. Produced via immunoSEQ multiplex PCR; TCRdb's table is partial and in-frame only. The data hold tens of thousands of clones, with 85% to 95% observed a single time. The data were taken from a study of technical replicates of blood from a handful of donors. The CDR3 extends over 14 amino acids. Germline CDR1 is SGHVS and CDR2 is FNYEAQ. The V segment lost 3 bases and the J segment 2 bases; nucleotides outside the gene matches: 1. This sequence was found in a human donor in good health. Material: T cells isolated from PBMCs. The chain employs TRBV7-6 and TRBJ1-5; 7 nucleotides match TRBD1. The CDR3 sequence: CASSLGTGNQPQHF. Written as DNA, the CDR3 is TGTGCCAGCAGCTTGGGGACAGGCAATCAGCCCCAGCATTTT.